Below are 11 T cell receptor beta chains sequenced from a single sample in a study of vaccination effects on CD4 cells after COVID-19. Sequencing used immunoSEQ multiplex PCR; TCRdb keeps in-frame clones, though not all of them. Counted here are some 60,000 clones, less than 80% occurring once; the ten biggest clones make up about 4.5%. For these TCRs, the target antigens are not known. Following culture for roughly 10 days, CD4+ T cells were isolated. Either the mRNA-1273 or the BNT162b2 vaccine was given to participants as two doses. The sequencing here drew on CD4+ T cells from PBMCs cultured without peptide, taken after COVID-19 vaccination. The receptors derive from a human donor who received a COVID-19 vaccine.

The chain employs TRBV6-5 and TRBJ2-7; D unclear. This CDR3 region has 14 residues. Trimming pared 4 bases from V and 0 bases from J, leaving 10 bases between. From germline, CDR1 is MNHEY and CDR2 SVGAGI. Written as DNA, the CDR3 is TGTGCCAGCAGTTCCTCCTCGAGCTCCTACGAGCAGTACTTC. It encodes CASSSSSSSYEQYF.

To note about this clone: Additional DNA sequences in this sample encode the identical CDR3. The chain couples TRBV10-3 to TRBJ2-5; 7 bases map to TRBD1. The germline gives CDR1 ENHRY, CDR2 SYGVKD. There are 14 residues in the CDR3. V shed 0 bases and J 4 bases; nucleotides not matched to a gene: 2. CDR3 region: CAISESTGTETQYF. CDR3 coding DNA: TGTGCCATCAGTGAGTCGACAGGGACAGAGACCCAGTACTTC.

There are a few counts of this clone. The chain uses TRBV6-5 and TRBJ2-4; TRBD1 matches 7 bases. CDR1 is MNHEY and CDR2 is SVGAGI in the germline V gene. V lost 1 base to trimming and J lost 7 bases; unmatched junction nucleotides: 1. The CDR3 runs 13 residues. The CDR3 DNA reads TGTGCCAGCAGTTACTTACAGGGGAACATTCAGTACTTC. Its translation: CASSYLQGNIQYF.

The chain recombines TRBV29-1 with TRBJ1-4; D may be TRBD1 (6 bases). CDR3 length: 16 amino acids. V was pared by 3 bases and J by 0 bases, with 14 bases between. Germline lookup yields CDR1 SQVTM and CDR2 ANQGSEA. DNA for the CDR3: TGCAGCGTTGATGAGGGACACTACGCAACTAATGAAAAACTGTTTTTT. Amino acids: CSVDEGHYATNEKLFF.

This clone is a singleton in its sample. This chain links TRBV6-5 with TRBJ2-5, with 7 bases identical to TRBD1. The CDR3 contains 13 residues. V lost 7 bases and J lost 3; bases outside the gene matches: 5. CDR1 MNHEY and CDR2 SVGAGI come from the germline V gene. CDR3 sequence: CASKGAAKETQYF. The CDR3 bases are TGTGCCAGCAAGGGGGCGGCCAAAGAGACCCAGTACTTC.

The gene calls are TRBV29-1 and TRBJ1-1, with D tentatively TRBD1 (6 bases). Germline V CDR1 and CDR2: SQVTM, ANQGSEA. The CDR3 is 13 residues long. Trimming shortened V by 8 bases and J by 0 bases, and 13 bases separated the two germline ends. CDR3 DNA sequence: TGCAGCACCTGGACAGTTTTGAACACTGAAGCTTTCTTT. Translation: CSTWTVLNTEAFF.

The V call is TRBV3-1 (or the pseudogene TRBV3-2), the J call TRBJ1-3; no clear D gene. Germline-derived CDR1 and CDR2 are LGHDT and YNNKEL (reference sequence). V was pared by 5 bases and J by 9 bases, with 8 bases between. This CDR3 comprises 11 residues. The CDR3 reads CASSDTLTIYF. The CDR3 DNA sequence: TGTGCCAGCAGCGACACCCTCACCATATATTTT.

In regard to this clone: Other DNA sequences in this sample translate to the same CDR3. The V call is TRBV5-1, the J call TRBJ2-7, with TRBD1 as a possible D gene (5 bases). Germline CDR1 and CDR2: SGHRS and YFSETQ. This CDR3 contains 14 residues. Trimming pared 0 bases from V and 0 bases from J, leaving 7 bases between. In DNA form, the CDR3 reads TGCGCCAGCAGCTTGGCAGGGTCCTCCTACGAGCAGTACTTC. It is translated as CASSLAGSSYEQYF. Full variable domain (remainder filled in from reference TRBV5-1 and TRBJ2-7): KAGVTQTPRYLIKTRGQQVTLSCSPISGHRSVSWYQQTPGQGLQFLFEYFSETQRNKGNFPGRFSGRQFSNSRSEMNVSTLELGDSALYLCASSLAGSSYEQYFGPGTRLTVT.

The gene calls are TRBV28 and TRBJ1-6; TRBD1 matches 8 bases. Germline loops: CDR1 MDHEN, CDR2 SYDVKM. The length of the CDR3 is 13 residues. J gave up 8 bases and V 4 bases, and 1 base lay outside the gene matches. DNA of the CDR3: TGTGCCAGCAGTTACAGGGGGGATTCACCCCTCCACTTT. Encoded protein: CASSYRGDSPLHF.

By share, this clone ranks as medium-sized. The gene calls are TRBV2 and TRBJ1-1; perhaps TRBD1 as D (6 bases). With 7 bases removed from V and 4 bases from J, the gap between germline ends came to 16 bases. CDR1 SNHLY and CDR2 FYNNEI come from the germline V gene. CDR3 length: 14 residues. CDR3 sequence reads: CASTTGGAGTEAFF. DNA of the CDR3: TGTGCCAGCACCACGGGGGGGGCGGGCACTGAAGCTTTCTTT.

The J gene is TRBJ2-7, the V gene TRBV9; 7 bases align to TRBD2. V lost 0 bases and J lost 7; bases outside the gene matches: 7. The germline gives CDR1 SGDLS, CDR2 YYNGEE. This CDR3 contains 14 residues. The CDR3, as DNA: TGTGCCAGCAGCGTAGAGGCGGGAGTGCGGGAGCAGTACTTC. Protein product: CASSVEAGVREQYF.